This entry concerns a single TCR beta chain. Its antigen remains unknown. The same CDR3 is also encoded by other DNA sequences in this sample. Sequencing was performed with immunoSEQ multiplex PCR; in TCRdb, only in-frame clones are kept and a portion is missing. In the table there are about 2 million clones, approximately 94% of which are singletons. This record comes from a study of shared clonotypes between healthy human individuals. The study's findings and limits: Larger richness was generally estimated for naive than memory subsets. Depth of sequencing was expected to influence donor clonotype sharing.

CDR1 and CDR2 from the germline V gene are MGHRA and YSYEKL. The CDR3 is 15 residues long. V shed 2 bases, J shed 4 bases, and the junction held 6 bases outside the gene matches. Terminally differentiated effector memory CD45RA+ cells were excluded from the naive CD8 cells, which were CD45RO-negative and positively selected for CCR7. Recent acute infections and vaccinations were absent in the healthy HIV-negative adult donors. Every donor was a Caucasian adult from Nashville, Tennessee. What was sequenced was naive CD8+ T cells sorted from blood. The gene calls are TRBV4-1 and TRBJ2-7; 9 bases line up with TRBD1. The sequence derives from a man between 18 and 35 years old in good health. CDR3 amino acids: CASSQTDRGAYEQYF. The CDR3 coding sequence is TGCGCCAGCAGCCAAACGGACAGGGGTGCGTACGAGCAGTACTTC.